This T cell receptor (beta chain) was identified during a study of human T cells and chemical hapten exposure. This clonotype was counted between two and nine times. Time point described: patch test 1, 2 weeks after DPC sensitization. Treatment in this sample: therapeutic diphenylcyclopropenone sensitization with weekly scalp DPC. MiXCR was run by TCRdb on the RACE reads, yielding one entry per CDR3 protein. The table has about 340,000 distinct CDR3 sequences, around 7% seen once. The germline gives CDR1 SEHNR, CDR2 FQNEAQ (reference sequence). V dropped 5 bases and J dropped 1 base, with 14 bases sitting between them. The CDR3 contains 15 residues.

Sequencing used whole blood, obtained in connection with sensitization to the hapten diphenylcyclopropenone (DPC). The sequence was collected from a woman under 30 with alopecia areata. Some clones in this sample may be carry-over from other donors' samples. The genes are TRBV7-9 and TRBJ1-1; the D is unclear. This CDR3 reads CASSTYSATNTEAFF. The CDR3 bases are TGTGCCAGCAGCACCTATTCGGCCACGAACACTGAAGCTTTCTTT.